This TCR beta chain was identified during a study of vaccination and CD4 T cells after COVID-19. In the case of this clonotype: Its antigen remains unidentified.

Treatment meaning: 10-day PBMC culture with coronavirus spike peptide pools or control peptides (ViraFEST assay). The germline V gene encodes CDR1 LNHNV and CDR2 YYDKDF (reference sequence). The CDR3 contains 14 residues. After removal of 10 bases from V and 5 bases from J, the junction contained 11 bases not matched to a gene. With the Oncomine TCR Beta short-read assay, DNA from cultured CD4+ T cells was sequenced. TCRdb independently ran MiXCR on the PCR reads; one entry per CDR3 protein. Of around 20,000 distinct CDR3 sequences listed, under 30% are singletons. The rearrangement uses TRBV15 and TRBJ2-5; 9 bases are shared with TRBD2. Sequencing input: cultured CD4+ T cells from blood. This receptor was identified in a human donor with COVID-19. CDR3 protein: CAIAGGLAPETQYF. CDR3 nucleotide sequence: TGTGCCATCGCGGGGGGGCTAGCTCCCGAGACCCAGTACTTC.